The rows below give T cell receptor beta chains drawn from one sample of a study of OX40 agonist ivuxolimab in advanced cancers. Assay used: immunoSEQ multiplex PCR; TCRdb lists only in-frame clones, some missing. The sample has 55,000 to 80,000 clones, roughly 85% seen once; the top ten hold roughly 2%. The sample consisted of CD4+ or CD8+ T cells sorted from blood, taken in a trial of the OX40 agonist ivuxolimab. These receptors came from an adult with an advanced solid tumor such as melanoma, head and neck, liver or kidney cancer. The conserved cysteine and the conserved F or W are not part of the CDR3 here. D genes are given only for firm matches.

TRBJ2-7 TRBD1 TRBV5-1 ASSLGQEYEQY
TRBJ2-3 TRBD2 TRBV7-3 ASSPGGGPTDTQY
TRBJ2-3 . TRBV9 ASRREETDTQY
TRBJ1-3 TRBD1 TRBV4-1 ASSQAGQGGLSGNTIY
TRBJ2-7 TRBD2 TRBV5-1 ASSNPGLNAYEQY
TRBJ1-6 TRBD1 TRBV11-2 ASSLESAGGYRSPLH
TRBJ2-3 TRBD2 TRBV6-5 ASSYKSGGHTDTQY
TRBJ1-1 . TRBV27 ASSRVGEPLMNTEAF
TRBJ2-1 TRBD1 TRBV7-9 ASSLAPIQGEPYNEQF
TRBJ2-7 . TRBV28 ASSPPVYEQY
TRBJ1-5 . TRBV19 ASSIRQGRAQPQH
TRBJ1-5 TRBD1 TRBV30 AWKGAINQPQH
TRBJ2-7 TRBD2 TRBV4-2 ASSQEGTSGEYEQY
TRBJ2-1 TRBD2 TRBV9 ASSVKFIGGILGGRAQDHEQF
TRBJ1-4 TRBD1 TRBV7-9 ASRTGTEKLF
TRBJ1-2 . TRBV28 ASSSTPDIHYGYT
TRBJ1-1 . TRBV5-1 ASSFAGSHTEAF
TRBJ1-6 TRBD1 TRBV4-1 ASRDGQGDNSPLH
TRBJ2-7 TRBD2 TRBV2 ASQWVAGGSDEQY
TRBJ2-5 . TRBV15 ATSRWGGLGETQY